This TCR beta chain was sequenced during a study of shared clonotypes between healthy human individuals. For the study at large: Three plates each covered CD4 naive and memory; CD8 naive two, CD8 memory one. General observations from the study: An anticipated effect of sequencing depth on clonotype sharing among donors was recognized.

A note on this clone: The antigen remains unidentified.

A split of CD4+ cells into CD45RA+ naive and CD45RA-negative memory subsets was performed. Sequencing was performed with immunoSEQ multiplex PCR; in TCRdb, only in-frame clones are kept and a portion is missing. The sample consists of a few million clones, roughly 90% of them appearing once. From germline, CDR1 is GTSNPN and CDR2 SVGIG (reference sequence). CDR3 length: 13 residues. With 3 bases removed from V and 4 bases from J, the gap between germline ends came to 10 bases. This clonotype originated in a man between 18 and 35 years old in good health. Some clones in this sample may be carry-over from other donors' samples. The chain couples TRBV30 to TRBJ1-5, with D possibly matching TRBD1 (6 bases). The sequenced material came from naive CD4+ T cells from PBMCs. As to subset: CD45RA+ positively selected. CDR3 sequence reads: CAWRRQENQPQHF. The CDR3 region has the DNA TGTGCCTGGAGGCGACAGGAGAATCAGCCCCAGCATTTT.